The subject of this entry is one TCR beta chain. Its antigen is currently unknown. Germline-derived CDR1 and CDR2 are SGHNT and YYREEE (reference sequence). V was cut by 0 bases and J by 4 bases, with 10 bases left in between. This CDR3 spans 14 amino acids. These data originate in a study of shared clonotypes between healthy human individuals. General observations from the study: Clonotypes that were shared across a few donors made up approximately 5% of naive CD4 clonotypes.

Splitting of each subset's genomic DNA was done evenly across several immunoSEQ plates. Method: immunoSEQ multiplex PCR; TCRdb's copy keeps in-frame clones and lacks some. The table records about 1,800,000 clones, approximately 94% of them present only once. It was CD45RO-negative cells, positively selected for CCR7, that made up naive CD8 cells, with terminally differentiated effector memory CD45RA+ cells excluded. Recent vaccinations or acute infections were absent in the healthy HIV-negative adult donors. The chain employs TRBV5-4 and TRBJ1-1, with D tentatively TRBD1 (5 bases). The sample was naive CD8+ T cells sorted from blood. This TCR came from a man younger than 35 in good health. In DNA form, the CDR3 reads TGTGCCAGCAGCTTGGCGGGACCAAGCACTGAAGCTTTCTTT. It is translated as CASSLAGPSTEAFF. Based on the CDR3 plus reference TRBV5-4 and TRBJ1-1, the full variable domain is ETGVTQSPTHLIKTRGQQVTLRCSSQSGHNTVSWYQQALGQGPQFIFQYYREEENGRGNFPPRFSGLQFPNYSSELNVNALELDDSALYLCASSLAGPSTEAFFGQGTRLTVV.